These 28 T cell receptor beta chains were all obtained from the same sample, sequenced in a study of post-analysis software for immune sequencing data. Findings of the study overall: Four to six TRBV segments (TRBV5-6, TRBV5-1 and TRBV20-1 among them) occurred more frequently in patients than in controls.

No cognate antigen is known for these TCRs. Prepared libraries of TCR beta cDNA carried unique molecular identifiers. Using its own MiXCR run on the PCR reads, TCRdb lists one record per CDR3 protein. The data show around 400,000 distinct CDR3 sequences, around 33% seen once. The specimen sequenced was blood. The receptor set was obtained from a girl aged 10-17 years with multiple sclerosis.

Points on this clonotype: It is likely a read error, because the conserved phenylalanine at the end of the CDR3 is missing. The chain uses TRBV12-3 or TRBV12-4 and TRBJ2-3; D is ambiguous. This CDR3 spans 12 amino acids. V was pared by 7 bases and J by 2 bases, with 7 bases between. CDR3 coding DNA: TGTGCCAGCACCCGATTCACAGATACGCAGTATCTT. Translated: CASTRFTDTQYL.

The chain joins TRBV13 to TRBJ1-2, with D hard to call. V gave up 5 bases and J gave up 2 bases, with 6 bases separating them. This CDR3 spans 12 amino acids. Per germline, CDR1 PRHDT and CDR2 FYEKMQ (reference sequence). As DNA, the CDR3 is TGTGCCAGCAGCGTCAGGAACTATGGCTACACCTTC. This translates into CASSVRNYGYTF. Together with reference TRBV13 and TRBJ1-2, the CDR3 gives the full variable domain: AAGVIQSPRHLIKEKRETATLKCYPIPRHDTVYWYQQGPGQDPQFLISFYEKMQSDKGSIPDRFSAQQFSDYHSELNMSSLELGDSALYFCASSVRNYGYTFGSGTRLTVV.

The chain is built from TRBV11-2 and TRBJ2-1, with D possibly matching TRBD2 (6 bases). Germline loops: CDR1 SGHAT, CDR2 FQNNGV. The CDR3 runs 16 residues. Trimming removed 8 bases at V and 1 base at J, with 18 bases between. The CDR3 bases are TGTGCCAGCTCCTGGCGGGGCGGGATATCCTACAATGAGCAGTTCTTC. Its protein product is CASSWRGGISYNEQFF.

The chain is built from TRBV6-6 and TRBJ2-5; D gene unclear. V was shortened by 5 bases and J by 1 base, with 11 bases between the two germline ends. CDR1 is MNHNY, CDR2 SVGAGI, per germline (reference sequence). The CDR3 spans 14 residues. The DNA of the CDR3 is TGTGCCAGCAGTACTACAGCTAGCCAAGAGACCCAGTACTTC. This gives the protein CASSTTASQETQYF.

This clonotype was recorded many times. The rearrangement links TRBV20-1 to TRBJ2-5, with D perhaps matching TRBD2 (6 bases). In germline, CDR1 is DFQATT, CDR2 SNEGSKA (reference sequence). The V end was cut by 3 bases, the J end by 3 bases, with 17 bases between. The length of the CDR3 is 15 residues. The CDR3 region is CSASTGRLVEETQYF. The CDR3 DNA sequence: TGCAGTGCTAGTACCGGGCGACTAGTTGAAGAGACCCAGTACTTC.

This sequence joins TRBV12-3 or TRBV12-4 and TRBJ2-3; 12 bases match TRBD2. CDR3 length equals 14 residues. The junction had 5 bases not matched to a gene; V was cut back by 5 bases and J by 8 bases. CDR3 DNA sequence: TGTGCCAGCAGTCCGGGGACTAGCGGGCGTACGCAGTATTTT. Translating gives CASSPGTSGRTQYF.

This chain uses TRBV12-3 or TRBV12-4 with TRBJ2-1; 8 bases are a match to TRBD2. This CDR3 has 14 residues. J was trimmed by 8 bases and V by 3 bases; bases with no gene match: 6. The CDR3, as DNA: TGTGCCAGCAGTTTCGAAGCGGGGGACTATGAGCAGTTCTTC. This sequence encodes CASSFEAGDYEQFF.

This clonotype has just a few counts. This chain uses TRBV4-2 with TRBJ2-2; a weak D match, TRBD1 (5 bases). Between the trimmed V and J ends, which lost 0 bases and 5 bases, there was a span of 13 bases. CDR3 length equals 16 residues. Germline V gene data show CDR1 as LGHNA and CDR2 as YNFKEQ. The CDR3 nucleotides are TGTGCCAGCAGCCAAGATAATCAGGGCGTGACCGGGGAGCTGTTTTTT. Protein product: CASSQDNQGVTGELFF.

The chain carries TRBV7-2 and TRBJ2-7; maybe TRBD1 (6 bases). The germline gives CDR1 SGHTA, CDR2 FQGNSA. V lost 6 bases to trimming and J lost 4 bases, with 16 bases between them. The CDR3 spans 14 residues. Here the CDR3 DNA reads TGTGCCAGCAGTCTCCCGGGACAACGGTACGAGCAGTACTTC. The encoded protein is CASSLPGQRYEQYF.

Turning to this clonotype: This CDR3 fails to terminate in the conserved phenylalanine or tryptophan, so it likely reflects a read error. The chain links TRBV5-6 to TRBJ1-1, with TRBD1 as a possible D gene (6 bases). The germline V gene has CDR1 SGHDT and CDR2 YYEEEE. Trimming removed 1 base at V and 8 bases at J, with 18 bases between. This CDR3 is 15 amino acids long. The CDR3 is CASSLQYQGIDEAFC. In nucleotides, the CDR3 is TGTGCCAGCAGCTTGCAGTATCAGGGGATTGACGAAGCTTTCTGT.

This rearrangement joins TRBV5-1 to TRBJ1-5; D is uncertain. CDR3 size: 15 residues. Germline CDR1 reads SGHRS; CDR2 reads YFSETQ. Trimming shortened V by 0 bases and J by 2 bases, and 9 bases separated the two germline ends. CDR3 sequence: CASSLGSEGNQPQHF. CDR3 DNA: TGCGCCAGCAGCTTGGGCAGTGAAGGCAATCAGCCCCAGCATTTT.

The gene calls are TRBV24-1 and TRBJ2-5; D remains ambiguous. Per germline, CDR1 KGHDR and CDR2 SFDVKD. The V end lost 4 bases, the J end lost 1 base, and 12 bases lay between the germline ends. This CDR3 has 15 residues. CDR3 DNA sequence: TGTGCCACCAGTGACCCCGACGGGTCCCAAGAGACCCAGTACTTC. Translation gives CATSDPDGSQETQYF.

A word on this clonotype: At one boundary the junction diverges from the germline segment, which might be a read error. The CDR3 is CASSLGGDYDEQFF. The CDR3 DNA is TGTGCCAGCAGCTTGGGAGGGGACTACGATGAGCAGTTCTTC. The chain carries TRBV5-6 and TRBJ2-1; TRBD2 agrees at 7 bases. Looked up from germline, CDR1 is SGHDT and CDR2 is YYEEEE. The CDR3 contains 14 residues.

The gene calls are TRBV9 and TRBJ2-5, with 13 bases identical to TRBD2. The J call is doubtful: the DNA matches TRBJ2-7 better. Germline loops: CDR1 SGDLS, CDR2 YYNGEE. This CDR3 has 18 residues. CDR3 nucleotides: TGTGCCAGCAGCCCCGGGACTAGCGGGGACCTCCTCTATGACGAGCAGTACTTC. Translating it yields CASSPGTSGDLLYDEQYF.

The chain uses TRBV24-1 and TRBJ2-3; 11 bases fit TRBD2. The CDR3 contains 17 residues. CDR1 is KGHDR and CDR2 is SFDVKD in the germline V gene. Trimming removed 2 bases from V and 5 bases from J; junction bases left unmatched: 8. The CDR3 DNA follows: TGTGCCACCAGTGATTCTGTAGCGGGGGGGCCCCTAGATACGCAGTATTTT. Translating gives CATSDSVAGGPLDTQYF.

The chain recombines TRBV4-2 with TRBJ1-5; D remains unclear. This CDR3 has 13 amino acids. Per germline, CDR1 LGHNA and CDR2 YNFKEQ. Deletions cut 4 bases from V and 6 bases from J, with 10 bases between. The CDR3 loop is CASSLSVGQPQHF. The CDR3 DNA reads TGTGCCAGCAGCCTCTCTGTAGGTCAGCCCCAGCATTTT.

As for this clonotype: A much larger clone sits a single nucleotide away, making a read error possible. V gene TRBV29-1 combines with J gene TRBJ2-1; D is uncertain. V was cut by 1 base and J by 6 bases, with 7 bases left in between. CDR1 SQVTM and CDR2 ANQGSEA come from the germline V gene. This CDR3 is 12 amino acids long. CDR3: CSVEGPTNEQFF. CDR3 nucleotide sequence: TGCAGCGTTGAAGGGCCGACCAATGAGCAGTTCTTC.

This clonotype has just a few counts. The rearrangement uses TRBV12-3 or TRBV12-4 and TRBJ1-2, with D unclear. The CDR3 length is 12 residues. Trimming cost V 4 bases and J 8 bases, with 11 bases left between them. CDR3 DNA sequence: TGTGCCAGCAGTTGGACGGGGAACGGCTACACCTTC. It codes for CASSWTGNGYTF.

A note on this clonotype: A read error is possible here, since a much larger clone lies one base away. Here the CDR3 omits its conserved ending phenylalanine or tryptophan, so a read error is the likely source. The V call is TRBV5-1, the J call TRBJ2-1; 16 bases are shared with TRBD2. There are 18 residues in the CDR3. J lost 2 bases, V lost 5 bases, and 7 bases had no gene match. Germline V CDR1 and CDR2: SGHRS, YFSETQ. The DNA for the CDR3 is TGCGCCAGCAGTCCGGGACTAGCGGGGGGGCCCCCCTACAATGAGCAGTTCTCC. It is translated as CASSPGLAGGPPYNEQFS.

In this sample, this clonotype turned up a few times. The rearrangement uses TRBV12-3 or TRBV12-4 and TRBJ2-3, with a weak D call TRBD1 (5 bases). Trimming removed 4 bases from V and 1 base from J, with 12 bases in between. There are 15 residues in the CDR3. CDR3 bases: TGTGCCAGCAGTTCGCCTGGGGCCGGCACAGATACGCAGTATTTT. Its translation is CASSSPGAGTDTQYF.

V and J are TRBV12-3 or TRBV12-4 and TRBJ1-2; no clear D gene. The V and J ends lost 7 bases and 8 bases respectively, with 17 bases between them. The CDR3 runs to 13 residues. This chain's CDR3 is CASTTGGRVGYTF. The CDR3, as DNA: TGTGCCAGCACCACCGGAGGGCGAGTGGGCTACACCTTC.

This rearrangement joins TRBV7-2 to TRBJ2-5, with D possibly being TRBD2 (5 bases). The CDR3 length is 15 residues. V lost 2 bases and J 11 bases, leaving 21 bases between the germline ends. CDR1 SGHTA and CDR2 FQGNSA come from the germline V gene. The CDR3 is CASSLNWGLAGEQYF. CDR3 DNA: TGTGCCAGCAGCTTAAATTGGGGATTGGCGGGTGAGCAGTACTTC.

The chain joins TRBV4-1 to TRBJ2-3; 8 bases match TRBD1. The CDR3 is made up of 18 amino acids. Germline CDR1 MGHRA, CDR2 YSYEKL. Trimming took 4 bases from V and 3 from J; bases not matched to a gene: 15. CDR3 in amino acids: CASSRSYMFWTGTDTQYF. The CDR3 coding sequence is TGCGCCAGCAGCCGTTCATATATGTTTTGGACAGGGACAGATACGCAGTATTTT.

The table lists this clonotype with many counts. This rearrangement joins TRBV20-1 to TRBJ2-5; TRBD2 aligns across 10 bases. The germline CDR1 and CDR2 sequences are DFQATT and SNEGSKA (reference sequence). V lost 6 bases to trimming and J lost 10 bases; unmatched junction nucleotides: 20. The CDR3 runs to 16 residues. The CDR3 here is CSAPPTGTSEPGGQYF. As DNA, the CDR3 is TGCAGTGCGCCACCGACCGGGACTAGCGAACCGGGGGGCCAGTACTTC.

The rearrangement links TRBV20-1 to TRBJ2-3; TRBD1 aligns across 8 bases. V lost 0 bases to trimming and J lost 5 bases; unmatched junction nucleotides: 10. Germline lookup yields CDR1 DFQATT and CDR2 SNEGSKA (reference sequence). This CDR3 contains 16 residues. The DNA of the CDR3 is TGCAGTGCTAGAGATCAGGGGGCAGCACACAGAGATACGCAGTATTTT. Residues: CSARDQGAAHRDTQYF.

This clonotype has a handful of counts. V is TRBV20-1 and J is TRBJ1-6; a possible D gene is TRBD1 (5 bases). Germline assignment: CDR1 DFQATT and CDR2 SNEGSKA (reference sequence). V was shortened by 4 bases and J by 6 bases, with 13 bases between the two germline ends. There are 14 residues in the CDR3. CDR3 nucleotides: TGCAGTGCTAACTCGGGACCGCTTAATTCACCCCTCCACTTT. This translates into CSANSGPLNSPLHF.

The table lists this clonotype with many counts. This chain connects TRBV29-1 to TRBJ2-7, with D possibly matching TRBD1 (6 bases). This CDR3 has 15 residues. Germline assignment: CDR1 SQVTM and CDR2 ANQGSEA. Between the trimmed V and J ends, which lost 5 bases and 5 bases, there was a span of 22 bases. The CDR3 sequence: CSVTSETGMVDEQYF. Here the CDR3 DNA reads TGCAGCGTTACCTCCGAAACAGGGATGGTGGACGAGCAGTACTTC.

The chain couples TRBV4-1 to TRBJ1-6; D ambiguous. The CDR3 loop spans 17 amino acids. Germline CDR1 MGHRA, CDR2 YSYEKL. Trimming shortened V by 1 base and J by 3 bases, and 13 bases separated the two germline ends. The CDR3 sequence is CASSQAPMSNYNSPLHF. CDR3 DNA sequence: TGCGCCAGCAGCCAAGCACCGATGAGTAACTATAATTCACCCCTCCACTTT.